What follows describes a single T cell receptor (beta chain). The sample holds one count of this clone. The antigen it recognizes is unknown. No qualities accompany the bases; no much larger clone lies one base away. At the junction V is shortened by 6 bases and J by 2 bases, with 11 bases in between. The germline V gene (reference sequence) supplies CDR1 LGHDT and CDR2 YNNKEL. The CDR3 runs 13 amino acids, cysteine and phenylalanine included. CDR3 DNA is the only sequence kept; it has 39 bases, read in frame from the first base. The data are from a study of blood T cell repertoires in COVID-19 (TCRdb year 2020). About the full investigation: Samples from collaborators originated in the United States, Italy and Spain and spanned both the acute and convalescent phases of COVID-19. The material from the prospective study consisted of cDNA or gDNA derived from T cells, B-cell-depleted T cells, or PBMCs. Subjects who had been exposed to COVID-19, were actively infected with it, or had recovered from it provided the deeply sampled blood TCRbeta repertoires that made up the dataset. The repertoires were made available in a free public database intended to serve as a resource for research on the immune response to SARS-CoV-2. Samples were obtained from the ongoing ImmuneRACE study (first 160 participants) and from 1,254 subjects provided by 6 global collaborators. A de-identified subject ID, COVID-19 status, age in years and sex were almost always included in the sample metadata. HLA class I and class II types, where available, came from metadata supplied by the sample provider rather than from assay-based typing. Results and caveats for the whole study, not just this receptor: The quantity of clinical and demographic metadata differed by source and by participant and was supplied without curation.

The collaborating institutions used their own protocols to collect whole blood in K2EDTA tubes. For TCRbeta analysis, collaborator samples were shipped as frozen whole blood, as isolated PBMCs, or as DNA extracted from either sample type. TCRbeta CDR3 regions were amplified from genomic DNA using the immunoSEQ Assay, a bias-controlled multiplex PCR. Processing in the source paper ran as follows. The number of nucleated cells in each sample was estimated by amplification of reference gene primers within the assay. To quantify the absolute abundance of each unique TCRbeta CDR3 rearrangement, sequence reads were collapsed and filtered. For each sample, productive Simpson clonality was calculated as the square root of Simpson's diversity index across productive rearrangements. TCRdb limited this immuneACCESS table to in-frame rearrangements with V and J called. A share of clones is missing; checked studies link under half to unresolved V genes, and the rest is unexplained. That table supplies the V and J calls and clone size; D and trimming were determined from the DNA. For this sample there are about 100,000 clones; 85% appear just once. Less than 2% of the sample comes from the top ten.

The sample was peripheral blood. This chain is built from TRBV3-1 (or the pseudogene TRBV3-2) and TRBJ2-7; the D segment could be TRBD2, given 5 matching bases. This sequence originates from a woman aged 70-85 years with active or convalescent COVID-19. The CDR3 protein: CASRKTGTYEQYF. The nucleotide sequence is TGTGCCAGCAGGAAGACCGGGACCTACGAGCAGTACTTC.